The 13 T cell receptor delta chains below were found in one sample sequenced in a study of Vδ1+ human thymocytes. Study-wide points: In the thymus, TRG and TRD repertoires looked highly polyclonal with Gaussian CDR3 lengths.

RNA was extracted from the cells and then reverse transcribed. Pooled V-gene forward primers with one constant-region reverse primer generated the CDR3 amplicons by multiplex PCR. TCRdb processed the multiplex PCR reads again with the CATT caller. The sample has more than 50,000 delta-chain clones, around 15% seen once. These receptors are not linked to any known antigen. Sequencing was performed on Vdelta1+ gamma-delta thymocytes from the thymus. Subset noted: FACS-sorted CD3+ TCRalphabeta- TCRVdelta1+ TCRVdelta2- thymocytes. Receptor source: a girl less than two years old who had congenital heart surgery.

V is TRDV1 and J is TRDJ1; a possible D gene is TRDD2 (6 bases). Trimming removed 5 bases from V and 7 bases from J, with 26 bases in between. Germline V gene lookup returns CDR1 TSWWSYY and CDR2 QGS. This CDR3 is built from 17 residues. In DNA, the CDR3 is TGTGCTCTTGGGCCGGCCTTCCCTGCTTTTTATCCGCCTAAACTCATCTTT. Encoded protein: CALGPAFPAFYPPKLIF.

This clone was counted a few times. The chain is built from TRDV1 and TRDJ1; the D gene could be TRDD2 or TRDD3 (7 bases each). Germline V gene lookup returns CDR1 TSWWSYY and CDR2 QGS. The CDR3 sequence is 20 residues long. Trimming pared 3 bases from V and 0 bases from J, leaving 26 bases between. The CDR3: CALGEGGLPYWGPDTDKLIF. CDR3 DNA: TGTGCTCTTGGGGAGGGGGGCCTTCCTTACTGGGGCCCCGACACCGATAAACTCATCTTT.

The V gene is TRDV1, the J gene TRDJ1; TRDD3 matches 13 bases. Looked up from germline, CDR1 is TSWWSYY and CDR2 is QGS. The CDR3 is 22 residues long. Trimming at V came to 5 bases and at J to 3 bases, leaving 24 bases not matched to a gene. CDR3 protein: CALGPHLFLFDRLGDTPDKLIF. CDR3 sequence (DNA): TGTGCTCTTGGGCCCCACTTATTCCTATTTGACCGACTGGGGGATACGCCCGATAAACTCATCTTT.

This clone was seen a few times. At one end the junction does not follow the germline gene, possibly because of a read error. The V call is TRDV1, the J call TRDJ1; a weak D match, TRDD3 (9 bases). The CDR3 runs to 19 residues. CDR1 is TSWWSYY, CDR2 QGS, per germline. The CDR3 coding sequence is TGTGCTCTTGGAGAACTATCTCTTCCTACCTGGGGGATGGCCGATAAACTCATCTTT. It specifies CALGELSLPTWGMADKLIF.

The chain links TRDV1 to TRDJ1, with 8 bases identical to TRDD3. J gave up 1 base and V 6 bases, and 25 bases lay outside the gene matches. CDR3 length: 21 residues. Germline loops: CDR1 TSWWSYY, CDR2 QGS. The CDR3 region has the DNA TGTGCTCTTGGCCTCCTTACCATATTCTGGGGGACGTCTCATTTCACCGATAAACTCATCTTT. Its protein product is CALGLLTIFWGTSHFTDKLIF.

The J gene is TRDJ1, the V gene TRDV1, with TRDD3 matching over 11 bases. The ends lost 3 bases at V and 8 bases at J; junction bases unmatched: 23. CDR1 and CDR2 from the germline V gene are TSWWSYY and QGS. This CDR3 is built from 20 residues. The CDR3, as DNA: TGTGCTCTTGGGGAGTTCCACCTTTCCCATACTACTGGGGGATATAACAAACTCATCTTT. It is translated as CALGEFHLSHTTGGYNKLIF.

This clone was recorded a few times. The chain is built from TRDV1 and TRDJ1, with 12 positions matching TRDD3. The germline V gene encodes CDR1 TSWWSYY and CDR2 QGS. The CDR3 covers 17 residues. With 1 base clipped from V and 7 bases from J, the junction kept 10 bases outside the gene matches. In DNA, the CDR3 is TGTGCTCTTGGGGAACGGGACTGGGGGATACTTATGGCTAAACTCATCTTT. It codes for CALGERDWGILMAKLIF.

This clone was counted a few times. The chain carries TRDV1 and TRDJ1; D is possibly TRDD3 (6 bases). CDR1 and CDR2 (germline): TSWWSYY, QGS. V lost 3 bases and J 2 bases, leaving 25 bases between the germline ends. The CDR3 runs to 19 residues. CDR3 nucleotide sequence: TGTGCTCTTGGGGACCTTTTCCCGGGGCCTACTGGGCGAACCGATAAACTCATCTTT. The encoded protein is CALGDLFPGPTGRTDKLIF.

This clone has more than one count but fewer than ten. The V and J genes are TRDV1 and TRDJ1; 7 nucleotides align to TRDD3. There are 23 residues in the CDR3. Germline lookup yields CDR1 TSWWSYY and CDR2 QGS. V dropped 0 bases and J dropped 0; count of bases not matched to a gene: 25. This CDR3 is CALGELAKKVLAMGDRYTDKLIF. CDR3 nucleotides: TGTGCTCTTGGGGAACTAGCGAAGAAGGTCCTAGCGATGGGGGACCGGTACACCGATAAACTCATCTTT.

This clone was detected only a few times. The rearrangement uses TRDV1 and TRDJ1, with D possibly being TRDD2 (9 bases). The V end was cut by 4 bases, the J end by 4 bases, with 25 bases between. CDR3 length: 18 residues. The germline V gene encodes CDR1 TSWWSYY and CDR2 QGS. As DNA, the CDR3 is TGTGCTCTTGGGGGCCTTCCTACGCGTTCCGGGGGATACGATAAACTCATCTTT. It codes for CALGGLPTRSGGYDKLIF.

This clone was detected a few times. V gene TRDV1 combines with J gene TRDJ1; a weak D match, TRDD2 (5 bases). V shed 3 bases and J shed 9 bases, with 26 bases lying between them. CDR3 length: 17 amino acids. Germline V gene data show CDR1 as TSWWSYY and CDR2 as QGS. CDR3 coding DNA: TGTGCTCTTGGGGAGCCTGCTTCCGAAACCCCTCGGCGCGAACTCATCTTT. Translating gives CALGEPASETPRRELIF.

This clone was found a few times. This chain uses TRDV1 with TRDJ1; the match to TRDD3 covers 8 bases. The junction had 27 bases not matched to a gene; V was cut back by 0 bases and J by 0 bases. This CDR3 spans 24 amino acids. CDR1 TSWWSYY and CDR2 QGS come from the germline V gene. In nucleotides, the CDR3 is TGTGCTCTTGGGGAACTGTACAGGCGAGACCCTTACTGGGGGTCATACGAGTACACCGATAAACTCATCTTT. Encoded protein: CALGELYRRDPYWGSYEYTDKLIF.

The chain combines TRDV1 with TRDJ1; 9 positions match TRDD3. V gave up 7 bases and J gave up 0 bases; unmatched junction bases: 15. Germline V gives CDR1 TSWWSYY, CDR2 QGS. The CDR3 is 18 amino acids. CDR3 protein: CALVVRTGGDRYTDKLIF. The CDR3 nucleotides read TGTGCTCTTGTTGTCCGCACTGGGGGAGATAGGTACACCGATAAACTCATCTTT.